Listed here is a single T cell receptor (beta chain). The entry originates in a study of blood T cells in healthy people across ages. As for the study in general: The template switching approach captured approximately one barcoded beta molecule for every two T cells.

This CDR3 contains 14 residues. Germline values: CDR1 DFQATT, CDR2 SNEGSKA (reference sequence). With V trimmed by 5 bases and J by 5 bases, 9 bases remained unmatched. For the second PCR, which ran for 7 to 11 cycles, a sample-barcoded 5' primer and a J-beta primer mix were used. The template-switch adaptor, which had 12 random nucleotides, put a tag on each cDNA molecule. TCRdb reprocessed the 5' RACE reads via MiXCR and lists one record per CDR3 protein. The sample consists of some 1.5 million distinct CDR3 sequences, roughly 43% of them appearing once. A minimum of 5 micrograms of total RNA was extracted per sample.

This receptor was identified in a young woman in good health. The chain combines TRBV20-1 with TRBJ2-1; TRBD1 matches 7 bases. The sequencing input was blood. CDR3 protein: CSAVQGQLDNEQFF. The CDR3 DNA sequence: TGCAGTGCTGTGCAGGGACAGCTAGACAATGAGCAGTTCTTC.